A single sample is the source of the 21 T cell receptor beta chains below, sequenced in a study of neurological immune-mediated disorders. TCRdb fed the 5' RACE reads into MiXCR, producing one record per CDR3 protein. The profile shows around 40,000 distinct CDR3 sequences, about 13% of them singletons. Sequencing used PBMCs. Every receptor here comes from a female donor in good health.

This clonotype was seen ten or more times. The rearrangement uses TRBV6-5 and TRBJ2-5; no reliable D call. The CDR3 consists of 15 residues. Per the germline V gene, CDR1 is MNHEY and CDR2 is SVGAGI. Trimming cost V 2 bases and J 2 bases, with 12 bases left between them. The CDR3 DNA follows: TGTGCCAGCAGTTACGCGGCGGCACCTCAAGAGACCCAGTACTTC. Translation: CASSYAAAPQETQYF.

This clonotype occurred many times. V gene TRBV5-1 combines with J gene TRBJ2-7, with 10 bases fitting TRBD2. Germline lookup yields CDR1 SGHRS and CDR2 YFSETQ. CDR3 size: 15 residues. V was clipped by 3 bases and J by 2 bases; unmatched bases: 5. CDR3 residues: CASSSGLAITYEQYF. The CDR3 DNA reads TGCGCCAGCAGCTCGGGACTAGCGATAACCTACGAGCAGTACTTC.

CDR3 protein: CASSFGTRTYEQYF. The CDR3, as DNA: TGCGCCAGCAGCTTTGGGACGCGTACCTACGAGCAGTACTTC. The rearrangement joins TRBV5-1 to TRBJ2-7; TRBD1 or TRBD2 may be the D gene (5 bases each). Trimming pared 2 bases from V and 2 bases from J, leaving 11 bases between. The CDR3 is 14 residues long. Germline V gene sequence: CDR1 SGHRS, CDR2 YFSETQ.

This clonotype was seen ten or more times. The chain joins TRBV4-2 to TRBJ2-1; 7 bases map to TRBD1. The V and J ends lost 2 bases and 8 bases, in that order; junction bases with no gene match: 12. The CDR3 totals 16 residues. Germline-derived CDR1 and CDR2 are LGHNA and YNFKEQ. The CDR3 protein is CASSQHELRQGYEQFF. The CDR3 bases are TGTGCCAGCAGCCAACATGAACTACGACAGGGCTATGAGCAGTTCTTC.

This clonotype was seen at least ten times. J is TRBJ2-1 and V is TRBV9; possible D gene TRBD1, 6 bases. V lost 4 bases and J lost 3, with 17 bases in between. Germline V gene sequence: CDR1 SGDLS, CDR2 YYNGEE. The CDR3 is 16 amino acids. The CDR3 here is CASSPMGAAYYNEQFF. The CDR3 DNA sequence: TGTGCCAGCAGCCCGATGGGGGCGGCTTACTACAATGAGCAGTTCTTC.

This clonotype was found many times. The V and J genes are TRBV5-8 and TRBJ1-1; 9 bases fit TRBD1. CDR3 length equals 15 residues. V lost 5 bases, J lost 1 base, and 6 bases stayed unmatched. Germline V lookup: CDR1 SGHTS, CDR2 YDEGEE. CDR3 loop: CASRGTGQGNTEAFF. The CDR3 nucleotides are TGTGCCAGCAGGGGTACGGGACAGGGGAACACTGAAGCTTTCTTT.

This clonotype has just a few counts. The rearrangement uses TRBV5-1 and TRBJ1-3; D possibly corresponds to TRBD1 (5 bases). CDR3 length equals 15 residues. Germline CDR1 is SGHRS and CDR2 is YFSETQ. Trimming shortened V by 1 base and J by 4 bases, and 12 bases separated the two germline ends. CDR3 protein: CASSLIPGSGNTIYF. CDR3 in DNA: TGCGCCAGCAGCTTGATTCCAGGGTCGGGAAACACCATATATTTT.

This clonotype was observed at least ten times. The gene calls are TRBV5-1 and TRBJ2-3, with 10 positions matching TRBD1. The CDR3 extends over 16 amino acids. Germline-derived CDR1 and CDR2 are SGHRS and YFSETQ. V dropped 0 bases and J dropped 2; count of bases not matched to a gene: 3. The chain's CDR3 is CASSLGGQGVTDTQYF. CDR3 in DNA: TGCGCCAGCAGCTTGGGAGGACAGGGGGTCACAGATACGCAGTATTTT.

This clonotype was seen a handful of times. The V and J genes are TRBV30 and TRBJ1-1, with D perhaps TRBD1 (5 bases). The germline gives CDR1 GTSNPN, CDR2 SVGIG (reference sequence). V lost 5 bases and J 6 bases, leaving 16 bases between the germline ends. The CDR3 is 13 amino acids. The CDR3 region is CAWRRGVRPEAFF. DNA for the CDR3: TGTGCCTGGCGGAGAGGGGTGAGGCCTGAAGCTTTCTTT.

This clonotype was counted at least ten times. Relative to the germline gene, one junction end is altered; a read error may explain this. The chain has TRBV7-9 and TRBJ2-7; the match to TRBD1 covers 8 bases. Germline lookup yields CDR1 SEHNR and CDR2 FQNEAQ (reference sequence). The CDR3 has 15 amino acids. CDR3 in DNA: TGTGCCAGCAGCCCCATGACAGGGGTCTCCCACGAGCAGTACTTC. Translation: CASSPMTGVSHEQYF.

This clonotype was seen ten or more times. The gene calls are TRBV7-9 and TRBJ2-5; TRBD1 matches at 7 bases. The CDR3 extends over 15 amino acids. Germline V gene sequence: CDR1 SEHNR, CDR2 FQNEAQ (reference sequence). Trimming took 5 bases from V and 4 from J; bases not matched to a gene: 10. The CDR3 loop reads CASSLYDRVVETQYF. The CDR3 nucleotides read TGTGCCAGCAGCCTATACGACAGGGTGGTAGAGACCCAGTACTTC. Full variable domain (remainder filled in from reference TRBV7-9 and TRBJ2-5): DTGVSQNPRHKITKRGQNVTFRCDPISEHNRLYWYRQTLGQGPEFLTYFQNEAQLEKSRLLSDRFSAERPKGSFSTLEIQRTEQGDSAMYLCASSLYDRVVETQYFGPGTRLLVL.

This clonotype was observed many times. The chain combines TRBV20-1 with TRBJ1-1, with D perhaps matching TRBD1 (6 bases). CDR1 is DFQATT, CDR2 SNEGSKA, per germline (reference sequence). CDR3 length equals 16 residues. V was trimmed by 0 bases and J by 5 bases, leaving 19 bases between them. CDR3 DNA: TGCAGTGCTAGAGAAAGCCTAGGGGGGTCGGGGACTGAAGCTTTCTTT. Amino acids: CSARESLGGSGTEAFF.

This clonotype was picked up many times. V is TRBV2 and J is TRBJ1-1, with D uncertain. The CDR3 spans 12 residues. Germline V gene lookup returns CDR1 SNHLY and CDR2 FYNNEI. Trimming removed 6 bases at V and 4 bases at J, with 9 bases between. CDR3 sequence reads: CASRLYSTEAFF. CDR3 in DNA: TGTGCCAGCAGGCTGTATAGCACTGAAGCTTTCTTT.

In this sample, this clonotype turned up many times. Written as DNA, the CDR3 is TGTGCCAGCAGCCCGGGGACGGGAACCGGGGAGCTGTTTTTT. Translation: CASSPGTGTGELFF. V usage is TRBV11-3 and J usage is TRBJ2-2; tentatively, D is TRBD1 or TRBD2 (5 bases each). CDR1 is SGHNT, CDR2 YENEEA, per germline. The ends were cut back, 5 bases at V and 5 bases at J, with 12 bases in the middle. The CDR3 has 14 amino acids.

This clonotype was picked up many times. The rearrangement uses TRBV5-1 and TRBJ1-1, with 8 bases lining up with TRBD1. Looked up from germline, CDR1 is SGHRS and CDR2 is YFSETQ. This CDR3 is 16 amino acids long. V shed 0 bases, J shed 2 bases, and the junction held 6 bases outside the gene matches. This chain's CDR3 is CASSLDPGGSNTEAFF. In nucleotides, the CDR3 is TGCGCCAGCAGCTTGGACCCAGGGGGCTCAAACACTGAAGCTTTCTTT.

This clonotype was seen repeatedly, ten times or more. The chain carries TRBV12-3 or TRBV12-4 and TRBJ2-1; D gene unclear. Trimming cost V 8 bases and J 2 bases, with 13 bases left between them. The CDR3 runs 14 residues. The CDR3 coding sequence is TGTGCCAGCGACGGGCCGGGCACCTACAATGAGCAGTTCTTC. Translation: CASDGPGTYNEQFF.

The table lists this clonotype with many counts. This chain joins TRBV7-9 and TRBJ2-7, with D uncertain. The CDR3 extends over 12 amino acids. The germline gives CDR1 SEHNR, CDR2 FQNEAQ (reference sequence). Deletions cut 7 bases from V and 7 bases from J, with 14 bases between. CDR3 DNA sequence: TGTGCCAGCACGAACCCGGGCACAGAGCAGTACTTC. Translation gives CASTNPGTEQYF.

In this sample, this clonotype turned up many times. The chain links TRBV20-1 to TRBJ2-1; 7 nucleotides match TRBD2. From germline, CDR1 is DFQATT and CDR2 SNEGSKA (reference sequence). V gave up 0 bases and J gave up 3 bases; unmatched junction bases: 5. This CDR3 region has 15 residues. The CDR3 sequence is CSAREPSGFYNEQFF. CDR3 in DNA: TGCAGTGCTAGAGAACCTAGCGGATTCTACAATGAGCAGTTCTTC.

This clonotype was detected many times. The CDR3 DNA reads as TGTGCCAGCAGCTTGGGGGCGAGCTCCTACAATGAGCAGTTCTTC. Its protein product is CASSLGASSYNEQFF. J is TRBJ2-1 and V is TRBV5-6, with D hard to call. The CDR3 loop spans 15 amino acids. With 0 bases removed from V and 0 bases from J, the gap between germline ends came to 7 bases. Germline CDR1 and CDR2: SGHDT and YYEEEE. Full variable domain (missing parts from reference TRBV5-6 and TRBJ2-1): DAGVTQSPTHLIKTRGQQVTLRCSPKSGHDTVSWYQQALGQGPQFIFQYYEEEERQRGNFPDRFSGHQFPNYSSELNVNALLLGDSALYLCASSLGASSYNEQFFGPGTRLTVL.

This clonotype was observed at least ten times. The V gene is TRBV24-1, the J gene TRBJ2-5, with D uncertain. Germline-derived CDR1 and CDR2 are KGHDR and SFDVKD. The CDR3 consists of 15 residues. The V end lost 2 bases, the J end lost 5 bases, and 14 bases lay between the germline ends. The CDR3 DNA sequence: TGTGCCACCAGTGATTCTGCCTCCCAGCCTGAGACCCAGTACTTC. Amino acid sequence: CATSDSASQPETQYF.

This clonotype was seen many times. The chain recombines TRBV20-1 with TRBJ2-3; D may be TRBD1 or TRBD2 (6 bases each). In germline, CDR1 is DFQATT, CDR2 SNEGSKA (reference sequence). The CDR3 sequence is 11 residues long. The V gene lost 8 bases and the J gene lost 5 bases, with 11 bases spanning the gap. CDR3 nucleotides: TGCAGTTACAGGGACTTAGATACGCAGTATTTT. Translating gives CSYRDLDTQYF.